These T cell receptor beta chains were read from a single sample in a study of T cell responses to AZD1222 COVID-19 vaccine. TCRdb's table, derived via immunoSEQ multiplex PCR, lists solely in-frame clones and lacks some. The sample includes 150,000 or so clones, just under 95% seen only once; the top ten take 1.3% to 1.5%. Material: peripheral blood, obtained on day 0 of AZD1222 vaccination. These receptors were collected from an adult in good health. Both conserved end residues are part of each CDR3. The D gene is left open where the match is weak. The size entry is marked missing in some rows and otherwise reads once, few, many or a size class.

d_gene: -; v_gene: TRBV29-1; abundance: -; j_gene: TRBJ1-3; CDR3nt: TGCAGCGCCGTTACCCCCGGGAACACCATATATTTT; CDR3aa: CSAVTPGNTIYF
d_gene: TRBD2; v_gene: TRBV4-1; abundance: -; j_gene: TRBJ2-7; CDR3nt: TGCGCCAGCAGCCCGGGACTAGCTTACGAGCAGTACTTC; CDR3aa: CASSPGLAYEQYF
d_gene: -; v_gene: TRBV7-2; abundance: -; j_gene: TRBJ2-1; CDR3nt: TGTGCCAGCAGCTTAGTTCCAGGTGGAGGTTACAATGAGCAGTTCTTC; CDR3aa: CASSLVPGGGYNEQFF
d_gene: TRBD2; v_gene: TRBV7-3; abundance: -; j_gene: TRBJ2-2; CDR3nt: TGTGCCAGCAGCTTAAGGCCCCGGACTAGCGGAACCGGGGAGCTGTTTTTT; CDR3aa: CASSLRPRTSGTGELFF
d_gene: -; v_gene: TRBV6-5; abundance: -; j_gene: TRBJ2-1; CDR3nt: TGTGCCAGCAGTCTCCGGGACAAGCCTTACAATGAGCAGTTCTTC; CDR3aa: CASSLRDKPYNEQFF
d_gene: -; v_gene: TRBV5-6; abundance: -; j_gene: TRBJ1-2; CDR3nt: TGTGCCAGCACCGGAACAACGACGGAGTACGGCTACACCTTC; CDR3aa: CASTGTTTEYGYTF
d_gene: -; v_gene: TRBV4-1; abundance: -; j_gene: TRBJ1-2; CDR3nt: TGCGCCAGCAGCCAAACACCACAGGCCAGTAGCCGCTTC; CDR3aa: CASSQTPQASSRF
d_gene: -; v_gene: TRBV29-1; abundance: -; j_gene: TRBJ2-7; CDR3nt: TGCAGCGCCGAGGGGCTCTCCTCCTACGAGCAGTACTTC; CDR3aa: CSAEGLSSYEQYF
d_gene: -; v_gene: TRBV5-1; abundance: -; j_gene: TRBJ1-1; CDR3nt: TGCGCCAGCAGCCTGGGTTGGATTACCAACACTGAAGCTTTCTTT; CDR3aa: CASSLGWITNTEAFF
d_gene: TRBD1; v_gene: TRBV5-6; abundance: once; j_gene: TRBJ1-1; CDR3nt: TGTGCCAGCAGCTTCCCACAGGGGGGGCCCCCTGAAGCTTTCTTT; CDR3aa: CASSFPQGGPPEAFF
d_gene: TRBD1; v_gene: TRBV9; abundance: -; j_gene: TRBJ2-2; CDR3nt: TGTGCCAGCAGCGTACCTAAGGGACAGCCGAACACCGGGGAGCTGTTTTTT; CDR3aa: CASSVPKGQPNTGELFF
d_gene: TRBD1; v_gene: TRBV5-1; abundance: -; j_gene: TRBJ2-3; CDR3nt: TGCGCCAGCAGCTTCAAGGGGGCGGAAACAGATACGCAGTATTTT; CDR3aa: CASSFKGAETDTQYF
d_gene: TRBD1; v_gene: TRBV15; abundance: -; j_gene: TRBJ2-5; CDR3nt: TGTGCCACCAGCACACCGGGGGACAGGGTGGACGAAGAGACCCAGTACTTC; CDR3aa: CATSTPGDRVDEETQYF
d_gene: -; v_gene: TRBV6-6; abundance: -; j_gene: TRBJ1-1; CDR3nt: TGTGCCAGCAGCCCCGGTACGAAACGTGAAGCTTTCTTT; CDR3aa: CASSPGTKREAFF
d_gene: -; v_gene: TRBV5-6; abundance: -; j_gene: TRBJ1-1; CDR3nt: TGTGCCAGCAGCTTACTCGGACCCACTGAAGCTTTCTTT; CDR3aa: CASSLLGPTEAFF
d_gene: TRBD1; v_gene: TRBV4-1; abundance: -; j_gene: TRBJ2-7; CDR3nt: TGCGCCAGCAGCCCCTCTAGGGACAGGACCTACGAGCAGTACTTC; CDR3aa: CASSPSRDRTYEQYF
d_gene: -; v_gene: TRBV2; abundance: -; j_gene: TRBJ1-6; CDR3nt: TGTGCCAGCAGTGAAAGTTCCTATAATTCACCCCTCCACTTT; CDR3aa: CASSESSYNSPLHF